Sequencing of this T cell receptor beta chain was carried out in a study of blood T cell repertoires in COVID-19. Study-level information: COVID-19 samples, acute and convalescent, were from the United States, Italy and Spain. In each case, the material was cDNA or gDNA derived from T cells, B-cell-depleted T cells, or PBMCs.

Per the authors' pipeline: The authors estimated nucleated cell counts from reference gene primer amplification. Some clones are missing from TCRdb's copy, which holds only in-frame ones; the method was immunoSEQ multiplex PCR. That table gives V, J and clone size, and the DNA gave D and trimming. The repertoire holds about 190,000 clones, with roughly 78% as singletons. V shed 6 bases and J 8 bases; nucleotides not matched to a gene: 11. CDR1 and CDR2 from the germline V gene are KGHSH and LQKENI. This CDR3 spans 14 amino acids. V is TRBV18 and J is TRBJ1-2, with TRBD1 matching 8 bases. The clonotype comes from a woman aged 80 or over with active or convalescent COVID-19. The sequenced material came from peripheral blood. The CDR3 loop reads CASSSGQAAGGYTF. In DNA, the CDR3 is TGTGCCAGCTCTTCGGGACAGGCGGCGGGGGGCTACACCTTC. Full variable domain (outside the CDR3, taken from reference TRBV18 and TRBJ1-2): NAGVMQNPRHLVRRRGQEARLRCSPMKGHSHVYWYRQLPEEGLKFMVYLQKENIIDESGMPKERFSAEFPKEGPSILRIQQVVRGDSAAYFCASSSGQAAGGYTFGSGTRLTVV.